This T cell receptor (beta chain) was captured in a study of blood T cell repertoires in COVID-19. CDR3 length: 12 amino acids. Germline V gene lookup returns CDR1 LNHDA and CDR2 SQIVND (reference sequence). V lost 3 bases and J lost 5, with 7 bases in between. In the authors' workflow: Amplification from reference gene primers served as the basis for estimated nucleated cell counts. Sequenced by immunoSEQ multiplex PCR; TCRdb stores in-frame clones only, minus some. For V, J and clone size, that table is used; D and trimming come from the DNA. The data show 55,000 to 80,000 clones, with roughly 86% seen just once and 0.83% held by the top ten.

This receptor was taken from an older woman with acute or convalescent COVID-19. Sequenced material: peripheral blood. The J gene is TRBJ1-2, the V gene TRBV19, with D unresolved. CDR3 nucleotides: TGTGCCAGTAGTATTGAGGCGTATGGCTACACCTTC. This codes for CASSIEAYGYTF.